This T cell receptor beta chain was sequenced in a study of regulatory T cells in long-lasting Graves disease. Study outcomes and limitations: The small sample size may have reduced accuracy. More public clonotypes were shared by persistent patients (under 3,000) than by new patients (about 1,000).

Time point in this sample: newly diagnosed GD, antithyroid drugs for less than 3 months. With RNA extracted from PBMCs as input, the TCR library was made. In its sample, this clonotype was seen many times. Antigen: not known. Investigators prepared the TCR beta libraries by applying iRepertoire HTBI primers and Arm-PCR of CDR3 regions. One entry per CDR3 protein, called by TCRdb with MiXCR from the multiplex PCR reads. Here the sample spans roughly 500,000 distinct CDR3 sequences, 12% being singletons. CDR3 size: 14 residues. Trimming left V 4 bases short and J 10 bases short, with 17 bases between. These same data were also listed under a study on T cells in Graves' hyperthyroidism and ophthalmopathy. Per that paper: Patients were excluded for uncontrolled infection, other autoimmune disease, pregnancy or lactation. The TCR CDR3 first-round RT-PCR relied on the HTBI primer set.

Sample: peripheral blood mononuclear cells (PBMCs), taken at new diagnosis, from a patient treated with antithyroid drugs. The sequence was obtained from a woman in her twenties or thirties with Graves disease. The chain recombines TRBV12-3 or TRBV12-4 with TRBJ2-1; TRBD2 might be the D (5 bases). Here the CDR3 reads CASSSSGLPREQFF. The CDR3 region has the DNA TGTGCCAGCAGTTCCTCAGGACTCCCTAGAGAGCAGTTCTTC.